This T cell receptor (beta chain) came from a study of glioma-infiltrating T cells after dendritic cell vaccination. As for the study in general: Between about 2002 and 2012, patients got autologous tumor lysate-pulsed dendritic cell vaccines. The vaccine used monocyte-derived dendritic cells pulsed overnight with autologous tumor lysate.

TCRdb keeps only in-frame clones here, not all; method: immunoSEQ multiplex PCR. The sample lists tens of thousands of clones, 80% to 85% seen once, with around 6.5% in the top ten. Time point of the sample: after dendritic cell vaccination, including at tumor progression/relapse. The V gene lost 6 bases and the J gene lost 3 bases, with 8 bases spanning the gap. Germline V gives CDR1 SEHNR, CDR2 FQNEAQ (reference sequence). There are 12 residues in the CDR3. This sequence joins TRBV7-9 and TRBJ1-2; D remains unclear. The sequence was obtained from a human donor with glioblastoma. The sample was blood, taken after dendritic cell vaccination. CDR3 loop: CASRSRDYGYTF. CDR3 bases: TGTGCCAGCAGGTCCCGGGACTATGGCTACACCTTC.